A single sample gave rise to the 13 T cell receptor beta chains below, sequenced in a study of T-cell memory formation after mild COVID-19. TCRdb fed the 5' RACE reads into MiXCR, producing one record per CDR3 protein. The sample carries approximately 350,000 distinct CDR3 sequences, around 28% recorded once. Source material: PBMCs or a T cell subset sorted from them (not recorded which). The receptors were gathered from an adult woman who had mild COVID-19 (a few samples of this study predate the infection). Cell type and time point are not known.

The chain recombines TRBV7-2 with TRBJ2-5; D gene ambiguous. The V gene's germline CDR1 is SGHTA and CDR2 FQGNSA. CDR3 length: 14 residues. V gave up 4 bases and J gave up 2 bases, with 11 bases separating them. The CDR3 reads CASSSPAAQETQYF. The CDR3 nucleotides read TGTGCCAGCAGCTCCCCGGCAGCACAAGAGACCCAGTACTTC.

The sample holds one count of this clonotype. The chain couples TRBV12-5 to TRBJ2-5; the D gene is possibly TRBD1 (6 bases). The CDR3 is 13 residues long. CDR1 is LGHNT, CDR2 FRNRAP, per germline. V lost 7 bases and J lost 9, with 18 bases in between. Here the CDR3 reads CASAGATGEAQYF. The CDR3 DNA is TGTGCTAGTGCCGGGGCGACAGGCGAAGCCCAGTACTTC.

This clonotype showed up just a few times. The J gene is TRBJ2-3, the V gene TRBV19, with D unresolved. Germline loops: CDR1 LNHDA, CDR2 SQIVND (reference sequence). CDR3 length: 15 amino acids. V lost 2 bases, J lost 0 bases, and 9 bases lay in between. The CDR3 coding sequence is TGTGCCAGTAGTATATCCGCTGAGAGCACAGATACGCAGTATTTT. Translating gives CASSISAESTDTQYF.

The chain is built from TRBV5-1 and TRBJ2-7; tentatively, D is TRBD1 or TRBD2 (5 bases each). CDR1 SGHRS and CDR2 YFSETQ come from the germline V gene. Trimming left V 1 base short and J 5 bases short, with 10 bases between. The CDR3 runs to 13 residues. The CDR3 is CASSLSWGNEQYF. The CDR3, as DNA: TGCGCCAGCAGCTTGAGTTGGGGGAACGAGCAGTACTTC.

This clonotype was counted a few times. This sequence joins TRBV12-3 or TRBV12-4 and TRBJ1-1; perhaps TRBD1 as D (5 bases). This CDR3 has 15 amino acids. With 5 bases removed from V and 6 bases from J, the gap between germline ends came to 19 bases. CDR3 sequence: CASSPMGVRGAEAFF. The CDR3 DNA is TGTGCCAGCAGTCCTATGGGGGTACGGGGAGCTGAAGCTTTCTTT.

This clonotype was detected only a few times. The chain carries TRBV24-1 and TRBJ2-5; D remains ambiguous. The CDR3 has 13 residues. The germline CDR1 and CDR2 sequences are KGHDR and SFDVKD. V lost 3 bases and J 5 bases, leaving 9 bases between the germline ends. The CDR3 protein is CATSDGSRETQYF. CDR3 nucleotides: TGTGCCACCAGTGATGGAAGCAGGGAGACCCAGTACTTC.

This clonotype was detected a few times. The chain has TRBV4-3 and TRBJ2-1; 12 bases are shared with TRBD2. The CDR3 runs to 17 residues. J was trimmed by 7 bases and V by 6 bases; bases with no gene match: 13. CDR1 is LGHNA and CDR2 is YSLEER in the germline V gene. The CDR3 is CASRPRETSGSGNEQFF. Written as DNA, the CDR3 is TGCGCCAGCAGACCAAGGGAGACTAGCGGGAGTGGAAATGAGCAGTTCTTC.

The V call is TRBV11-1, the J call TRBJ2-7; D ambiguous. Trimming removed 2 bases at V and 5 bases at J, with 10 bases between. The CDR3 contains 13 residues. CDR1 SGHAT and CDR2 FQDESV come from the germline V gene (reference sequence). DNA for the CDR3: TGTGCCAGCAGCTTACACCTTCAGGACGAGCAGTACTTC. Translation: CASSLHLQDEQYF.

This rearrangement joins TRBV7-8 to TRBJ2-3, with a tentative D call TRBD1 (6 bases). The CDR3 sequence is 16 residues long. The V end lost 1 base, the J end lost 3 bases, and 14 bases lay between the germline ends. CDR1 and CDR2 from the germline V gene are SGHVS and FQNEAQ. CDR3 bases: TGTGCCAGCAGCTTAGTGGTGGGCAGGGGTACAGATACGCAGTATTTT. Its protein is CASSLVVGRGTDTQYF.

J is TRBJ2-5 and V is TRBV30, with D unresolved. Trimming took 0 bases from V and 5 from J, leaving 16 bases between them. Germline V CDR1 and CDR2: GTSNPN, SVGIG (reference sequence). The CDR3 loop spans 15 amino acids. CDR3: CAWSVMGWDGETQYF. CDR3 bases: TGTGCCTGGAGTGTAATGGGATGGGATGGCGAGACCCAGTACTTC.

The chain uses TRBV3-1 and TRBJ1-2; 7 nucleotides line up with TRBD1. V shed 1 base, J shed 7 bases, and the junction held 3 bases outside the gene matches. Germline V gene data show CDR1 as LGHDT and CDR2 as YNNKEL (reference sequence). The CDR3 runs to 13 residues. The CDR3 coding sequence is TGTGCCAGCAGCCAAGGGACAGGCTCTGGCTACACCTTC. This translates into CASSQGTGSGYTF. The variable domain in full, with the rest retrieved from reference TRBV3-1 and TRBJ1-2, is DTAVSQTPKYLVTQMGNDKSIKCEQNLGHDTMYWYKQDSKKFLKIMFSYNNKELIINETVPNRFSPKSPDKAHLNLHINSLELGDSAVYFCASSQGTGSGYTFGSGTRLTVV.

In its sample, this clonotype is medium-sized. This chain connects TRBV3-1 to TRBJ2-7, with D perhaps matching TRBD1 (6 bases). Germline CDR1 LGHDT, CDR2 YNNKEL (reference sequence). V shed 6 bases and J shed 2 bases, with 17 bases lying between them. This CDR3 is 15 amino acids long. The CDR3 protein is CASSVGFTGPYEQYF. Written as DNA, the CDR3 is TGTGCCAGCAGTGTCGGGTTTACAGGGCCCTACGAGCAGTACTTC.

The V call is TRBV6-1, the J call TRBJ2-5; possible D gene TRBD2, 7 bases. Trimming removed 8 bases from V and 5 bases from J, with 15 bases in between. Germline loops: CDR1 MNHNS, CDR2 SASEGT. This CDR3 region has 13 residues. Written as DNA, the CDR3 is TGTGCCAGCGGCGGGGGCTTGGAGGAGACCCAGTACTTC. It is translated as CASGGGLEETQYF.